This T cell receptor (beta chain) appears in the sequencing data of a study of T cells after yellow fever vaccination (dated by TCRdb to about 2019). In terms of the full investigation: Libraries from fractions with low cell numbers were prepared with the SMART-Seq v4 Ultra Low Input RNA kit. Bulk TCR alpha and beta repertoires were sequenced longitudinally to track T-cell clones before and after primary and booster YFV17D yellow fever vaccination. Blood was collected at multiple timepoints before and after primary and secondary immunization, and bulk PBMC replicates and cell subsets were isolated. Two healthy male donors made up the cohort, one aged 18 to 29 years and the other aged 30 to 40 years.

Points the paper makes about the study in general: Only a couple of donors were included in the study, so the extent to which the findings can be generalized is limited. Most clones expanded after primary vaccination were re-detected after the booster (about 95% of CD4 and roughly 87% of CD8), suggesting broad memory maintenance. FACS-sorted repertoires could contain abundant contaminating clonotypes from the bulk population, so computational filtering was required. The secondary T-cell response was found to be weaker but faster than the primary response, with a peak reached on day 5 rather than on day 15. A small share of clonotypes was detected in both CD4 and CD8 compartments, with the overlap likely arising from convergent recombination.

This clonotype was counted at least ten times. The antigen it binds to is not known. Base quality data are lacking; no much larger clone is found one base away. Interpreted using the paper, the treatment or condition label stands for: live attenuated yellow fever vaccine strain. PBMCs were isolated from peripheral blood using a standard Ficoll-Paque protocol. CD4 and CD8 T-cell fractions were isolated with Dynabeads CD4 and CD8 positive selection kits. RNA was extracted with TriZol from bulk PBMCs, CD4 and CD8 fractions, and dextramer-positive and dextramer-negative fractions. TCR cDNA was synthesized by 5'RACE template switching, which introduced a universal primer site and unique molecular identifiers. Priming of cDNA synthesis was performed from both the TCR alpha and TCR beta constant segments. Libraries were amplified in two PCR steps, with sample barcodes and sequencing adapters added in the second step. Sequencing of libraries was performed on Illumina HiSeq 2500 (2x100 bp) or NovaSeq (2x150 bp). As for the original processing: Demultiplexing of reads and collapsing into UMI consensus sequences were performed with MIGEC, and V(D)J alignment was carried out with MiXCR. Using edgeR on replicate PBMC samples, clonotypes were called vaccine-responding if FDR was below 0.01 and the log2 fold change was above 5 up to day 15. Each bulk clonotype received a CD4 or CD8 identity based on whether the sequenced CD4 or CD8 repertoire contained that clonotype at higher abundance. TCRdb's own reprocessing of the public reads used fastp at Q25 and MiXCR and kept productive beta chains. A single entry per CDR3 protein holds the most common genes and DNA from its merged rows. TCRdb's processing, not the authors', yielded these V and J calls. In all, the sample holds about 230,000 distinct CDR3 sequences, and about 7% of those were seen once. The top ten hold about 1% of the sample.

The sequencing used CD4+ T cells sorted from PBMCs, collected on the day of the yellow fever booster vaccination. The sequence was collected from a man aged 25 to 40 who received the YFV17D yellow fever vaccine.

CDR3 reads: CSARERVAARVVYF. The sequenced DNA is TGCAGTGCTAGAGAAAGGGTAGCGGCAAGAGTGGTGTACTTC. This chain is built from TRBV20-1 and TRBJ2-5; the D segment could be TRBD2, given 6 matching bases. The junction carries 21 bases between V and J, which are trimmed by 0 bases and 13 bases respectively. Inclusive of the bounding cysteine and phenylalanine, the CDR3 is 14 residues long. The kept DNA is CDR3 alone, 42 bases in frame from the first base. The germline V gene encodes CDR1 DFQATT and CDR2 SNEGSKA (reference sequence).